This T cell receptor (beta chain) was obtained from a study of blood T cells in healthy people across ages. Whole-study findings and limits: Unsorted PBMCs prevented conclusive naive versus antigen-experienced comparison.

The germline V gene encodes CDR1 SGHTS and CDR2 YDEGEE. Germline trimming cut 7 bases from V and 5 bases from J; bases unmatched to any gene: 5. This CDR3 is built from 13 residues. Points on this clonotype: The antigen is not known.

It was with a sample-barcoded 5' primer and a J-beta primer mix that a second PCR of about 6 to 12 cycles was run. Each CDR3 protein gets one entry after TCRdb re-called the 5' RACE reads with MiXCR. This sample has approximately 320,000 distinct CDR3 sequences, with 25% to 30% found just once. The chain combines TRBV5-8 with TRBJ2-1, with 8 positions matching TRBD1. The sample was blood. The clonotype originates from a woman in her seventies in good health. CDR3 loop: CASSTGVHNEQFF. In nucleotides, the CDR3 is TGTGCCAGCTCGACAGGGGTTCACAATGAGCAGTTCTTC.